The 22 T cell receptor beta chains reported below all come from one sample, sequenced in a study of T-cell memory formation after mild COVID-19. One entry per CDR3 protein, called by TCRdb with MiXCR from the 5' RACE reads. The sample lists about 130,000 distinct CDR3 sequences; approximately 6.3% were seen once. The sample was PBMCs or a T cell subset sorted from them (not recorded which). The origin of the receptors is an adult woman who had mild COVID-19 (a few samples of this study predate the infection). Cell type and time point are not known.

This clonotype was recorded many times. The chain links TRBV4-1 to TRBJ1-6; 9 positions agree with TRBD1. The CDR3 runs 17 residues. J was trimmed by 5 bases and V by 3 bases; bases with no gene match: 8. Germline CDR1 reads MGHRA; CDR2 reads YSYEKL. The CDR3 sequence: CASSHVSDRGNNSPLHF. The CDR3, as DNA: TGCGCCAGCAGCCATGTCTCGGACAGGGGAAATAATTCACCCCTCCACTTT.

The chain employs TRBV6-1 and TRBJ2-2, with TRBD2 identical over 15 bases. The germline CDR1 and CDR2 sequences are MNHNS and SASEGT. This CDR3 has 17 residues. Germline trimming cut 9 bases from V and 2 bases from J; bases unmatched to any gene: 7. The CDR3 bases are TGTGCCAGACGGACTAGCGGGAGGGGGCCAAACACCGGGGAGCTGTTTTTT. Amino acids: CARRTSGRGPNTGELFF.

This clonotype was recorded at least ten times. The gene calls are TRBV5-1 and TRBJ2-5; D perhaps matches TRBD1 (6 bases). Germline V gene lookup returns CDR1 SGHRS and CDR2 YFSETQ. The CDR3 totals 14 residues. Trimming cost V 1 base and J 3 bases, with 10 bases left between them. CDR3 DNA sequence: TGCGCCAGCAGCTTGAATCCAGGGGAAGAGACCCAGTACTTC. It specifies CASSLNPGEETQYF.

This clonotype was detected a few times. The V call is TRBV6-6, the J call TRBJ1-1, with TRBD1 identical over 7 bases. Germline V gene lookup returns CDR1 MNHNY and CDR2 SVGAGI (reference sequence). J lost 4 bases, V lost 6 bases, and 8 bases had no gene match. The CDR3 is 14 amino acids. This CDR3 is CASRLQGSTTEAFF. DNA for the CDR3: TGTGCCAGCAGGCTACAGGGGAGTACCACTGAAGCTTTCTTT.

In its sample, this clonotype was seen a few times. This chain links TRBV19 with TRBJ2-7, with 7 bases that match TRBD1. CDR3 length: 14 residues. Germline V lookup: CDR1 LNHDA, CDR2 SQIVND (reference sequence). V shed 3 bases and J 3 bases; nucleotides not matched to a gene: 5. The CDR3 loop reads CASSIRDSLYEQYF. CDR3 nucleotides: TGTGCCAGTAGTATCCGGGACAGCCTCTACGAGCAGTACTTC.

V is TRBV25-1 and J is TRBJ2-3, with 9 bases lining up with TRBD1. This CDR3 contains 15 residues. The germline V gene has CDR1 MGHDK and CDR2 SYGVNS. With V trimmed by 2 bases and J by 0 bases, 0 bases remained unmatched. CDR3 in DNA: TGTGCCAGCAGTGAAGGACAGGGGAGCACAGATACGCAGTATTTT. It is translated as CASSEGQGSTDTQYF.

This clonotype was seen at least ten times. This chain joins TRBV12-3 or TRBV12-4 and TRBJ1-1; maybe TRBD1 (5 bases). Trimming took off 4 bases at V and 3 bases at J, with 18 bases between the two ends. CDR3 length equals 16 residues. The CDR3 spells CASSSGPSRGDTEAFF. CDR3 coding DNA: TGTGCCAGCAGTTCCGGGCCCTCCCGGGGGGACACTGAAGCTTTCTTT.

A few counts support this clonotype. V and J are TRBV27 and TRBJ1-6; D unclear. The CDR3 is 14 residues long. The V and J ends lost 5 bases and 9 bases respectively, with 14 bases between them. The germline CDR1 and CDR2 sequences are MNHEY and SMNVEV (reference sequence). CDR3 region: CASSRSAGISPLHF. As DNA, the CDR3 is TGTGCCAGCAGTCGGTCTGCCGGGATTTCACCCCTCCACTTT.

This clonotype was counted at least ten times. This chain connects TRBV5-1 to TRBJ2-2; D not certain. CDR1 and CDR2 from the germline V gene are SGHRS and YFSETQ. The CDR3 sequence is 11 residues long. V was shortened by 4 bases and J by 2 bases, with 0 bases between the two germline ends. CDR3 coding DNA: TGCGCCAGCAGCAACACCGGGGAGCTGTTTTTT. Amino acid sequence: CASSNTGELFF. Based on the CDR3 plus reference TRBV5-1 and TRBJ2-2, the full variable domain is KAGVTQTPRYLIKTRGQQVTLSCSPISGHRSVSWYQQTPGQGLQFLFEYFSETQRNKGNFPGRFSGRQFSNSRSEMNVSTLELGDSALYLCASSNTGELFFGEGSRLTVL.

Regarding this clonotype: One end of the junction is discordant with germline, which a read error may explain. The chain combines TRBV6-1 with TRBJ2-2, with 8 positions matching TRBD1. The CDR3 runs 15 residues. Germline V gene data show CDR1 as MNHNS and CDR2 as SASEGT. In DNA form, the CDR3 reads TGTGCCAGCAGAGCCTGGACAGGGAACACCGGGGAGCTGATTTTT. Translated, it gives CASRAWTGNTGELIF.

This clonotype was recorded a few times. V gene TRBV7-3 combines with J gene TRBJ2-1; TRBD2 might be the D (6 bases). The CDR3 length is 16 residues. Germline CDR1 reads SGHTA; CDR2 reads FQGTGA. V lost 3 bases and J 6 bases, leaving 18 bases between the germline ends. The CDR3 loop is CASSFVSSAVGNEQFF. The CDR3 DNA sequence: TGTGCCAGCAGCTTCGTCTCTAGCGCTGTGGGCAATGAGCAGTTCTTC.

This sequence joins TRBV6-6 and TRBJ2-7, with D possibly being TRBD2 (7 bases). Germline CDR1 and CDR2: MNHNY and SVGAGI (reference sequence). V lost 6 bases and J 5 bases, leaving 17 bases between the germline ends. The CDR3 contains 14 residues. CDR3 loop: CASSGQIREDEQYF. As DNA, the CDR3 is TGTGCCAGCAGCGGACAGATCCGGGAGGACGAGCAGTACTTC.

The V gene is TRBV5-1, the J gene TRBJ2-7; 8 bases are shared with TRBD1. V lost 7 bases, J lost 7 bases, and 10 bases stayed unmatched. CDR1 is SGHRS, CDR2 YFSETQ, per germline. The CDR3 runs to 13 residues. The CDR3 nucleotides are TGCGCCAGCGGCCGGGACAGGTTAGCGGAGCAGTACTTC. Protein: CASGRDRLAEQYF.

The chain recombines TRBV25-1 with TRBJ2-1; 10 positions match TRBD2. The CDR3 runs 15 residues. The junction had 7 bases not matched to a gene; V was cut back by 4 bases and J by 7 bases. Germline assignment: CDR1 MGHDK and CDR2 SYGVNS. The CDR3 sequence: CASSASGSRGNEQFF. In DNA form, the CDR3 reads TGTGCCAGCAGTGCTAGCGGGAGTAGGGGTAATGAGCAGTTCTTC.

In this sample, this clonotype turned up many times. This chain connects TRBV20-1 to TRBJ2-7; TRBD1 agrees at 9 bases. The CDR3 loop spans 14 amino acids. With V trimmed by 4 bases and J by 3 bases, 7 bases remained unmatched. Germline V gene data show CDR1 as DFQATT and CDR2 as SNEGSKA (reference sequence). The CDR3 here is CSAKPGTGIYEQYF. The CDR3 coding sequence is TGCAGTGCTAAACCCGGGACAGGGATCTACGAGCAGTACTTC.

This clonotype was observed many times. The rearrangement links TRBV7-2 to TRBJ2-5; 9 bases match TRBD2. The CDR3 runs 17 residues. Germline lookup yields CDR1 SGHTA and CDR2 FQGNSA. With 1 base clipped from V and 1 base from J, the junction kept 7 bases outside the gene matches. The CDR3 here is CASSLGPPAGGQETQYF. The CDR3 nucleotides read TGTGCCAGCAGCTTAGGTCCCCCAGCGGGAGGCCAAGAGACCCAGTACTTC.

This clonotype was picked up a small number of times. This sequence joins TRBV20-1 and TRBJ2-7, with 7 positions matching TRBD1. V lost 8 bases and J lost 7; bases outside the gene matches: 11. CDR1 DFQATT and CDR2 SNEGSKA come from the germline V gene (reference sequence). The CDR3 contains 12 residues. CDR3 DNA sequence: TGCAGTACCACCGAGGGGGCTCGGGAGCAGTACTTC. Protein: CSTTEGAREQYF.

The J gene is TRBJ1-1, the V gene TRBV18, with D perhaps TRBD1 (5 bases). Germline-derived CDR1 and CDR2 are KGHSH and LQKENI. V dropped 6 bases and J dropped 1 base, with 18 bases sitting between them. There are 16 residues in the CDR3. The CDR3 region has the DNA TGTGCCAGCTCCCCTCGCGGGGGATGGACGAACACTGAAGCTTTCTTT. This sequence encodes CASSPRGGWTNTEAFF.

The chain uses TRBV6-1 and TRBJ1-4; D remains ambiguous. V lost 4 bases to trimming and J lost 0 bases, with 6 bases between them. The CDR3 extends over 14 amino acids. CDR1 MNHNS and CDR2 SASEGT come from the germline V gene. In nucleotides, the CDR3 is TGTGCCAGCAGTGTGCAGACAACTAATGAAAAACTGTTTTTT. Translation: CASSVQTTNEKLFF.

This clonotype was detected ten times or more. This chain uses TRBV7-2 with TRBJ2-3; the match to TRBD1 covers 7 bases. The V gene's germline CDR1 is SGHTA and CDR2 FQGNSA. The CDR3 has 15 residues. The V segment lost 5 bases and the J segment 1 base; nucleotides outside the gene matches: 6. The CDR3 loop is CASSPRQGGTDTQYF. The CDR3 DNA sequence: TGTGCCAGCAGCCCCCGACAGGGAGGCACAGATACGCAGTATTTT. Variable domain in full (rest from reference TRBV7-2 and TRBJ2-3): GAGVSQSPSNKVTEKGKDVELRCDPISGHTALYWYRQSLGQGLEFLIYFQGNSAPDKSGLPSDRFSAERTGGSVSTLTIQRTQQEDSAVYLCASSPRQGGTDTQYFGPGTRLTVL.

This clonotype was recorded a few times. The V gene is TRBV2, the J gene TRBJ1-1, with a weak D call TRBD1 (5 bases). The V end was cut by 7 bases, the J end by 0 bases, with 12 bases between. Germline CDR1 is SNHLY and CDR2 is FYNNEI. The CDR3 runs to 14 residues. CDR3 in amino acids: CASTVGTLNTEAFF. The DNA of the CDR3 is TGTGCCAGCACTGTTGGGACGTTGAACACTGAAGCTTTCTTT.

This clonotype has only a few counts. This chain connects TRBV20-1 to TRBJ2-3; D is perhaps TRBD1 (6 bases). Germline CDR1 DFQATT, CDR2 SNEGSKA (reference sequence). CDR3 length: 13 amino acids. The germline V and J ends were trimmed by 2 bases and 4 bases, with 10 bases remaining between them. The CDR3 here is CSARTGTPDTQYF. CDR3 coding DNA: TGCAGTGCTAGAACAGGGACACCAGATACGCAGTATTTT.